One T cell receptor (beta chain) is described in this entry. This clonotype was seen a few times. Its antigen remains undetermined. Nothing much larger sits one base from this clone, and base qualities are not available. From its cysteine to its phenylalanine, the CDR3 spans 15 amino acids. Only the CDR3 part of the read is kept: 45 bases, read in frame from the first base. Trimming costs V 5 bases and J 5 bases, and their ends lie 15 bases apart. To demonstrate the VDJtools post-analysis software, the study profiled TCR beta repertoires from the peripheral blood of about 13 young patients with multiple sclerosis. The patients with multiple sclerosis were children and adolescents between 6 and 15 years of age. The entry originates in a study of post-analysis software for immune sequencing data (dated by TCRdb to the mid-2010s). Regarding the research as a whole: Disease courses on record covered relapsing-remitting, secondary progressive and progressive-relapsing multiple sclerosis, though some patients had no subtype annotation. The patient repertoires were compared against some twelve previously published healthy control repertoires obtained from donors aged 6 to 25 years. A subset of samples was prepared in parallel using single-end sample barcoding, then pooled and co-amplified after Illumina adapter ligation.

The library came from PCR. TCRdb records Illumina HiSeq 2500 as the sequencer. To reduce PCR and sequencing biases, unique molecular identifiers were incorporated into the TCR beta cDNA libraries. Roughly 500,000 cDNA molecules were obtained per 1 to 10 million input T cells, so each molecule approximated one T cell. The patient libraries were prepared and sequenced with the same protocol used for the earlier healthy control dataset. Within a given batch, samples were prepared together, multiplexed and sequenced on the same HiSeq lane. The original pipeline was this. MIGEC was used to process the raw barcoded reads, and molecular identifier groups with only a single read were discarded before consensus assembly and CDR3 extraction. VDJtools was used for post-analysis of the clonotype tables, and diversity was normalized by down-sampling every dataset to the size of the smallest sample. To correct batch-related cross-sample contamination, repertoire overlap clustering matched CDR3 amino acid sequences but not nucleotide sequences. TCRdb applied fastp at Q25 and MiXCR to the public reads, then kept only in-frame beta chains. Rows with a matching CDR3 protein are joined into one entry that keeps the most common DNA and genes. These V and J calls rely on TCRdb rather than the paper's analysis. The sample yields 740,000 or so distinct CDR3 sequences; around 50% were counted once. The ten biggest clones cover approximately 4.5% of the sample.

Summary of the overall study and its limitations: The control group was slightly older than the multiple sclerosis patient group. Several TRBV segments, including TRBV5-6, TRBV5-1 and TRBV20-1, were significantly more frequent in patients than controls. Strong co-clustering of samples prepared in the same batch was shown by direct clustering with F measure, prompting a batch-effect correction. Normalized Chao1 diversity was significantly lower in multiple sclerosis patients than controls, suggesting substantial peripheral T-cell clonal expansion.

Sample: blood. The chain is made from TRBV12-3 or TRBV12-4 and TRBJ1-4; the D gene is perhaps TRBD1, from 5 matching bases. This receptor was identified in a girl aged 10-17 years with multiple sclerosis. The CDR3 here reads CASSPPGARNEKLFF. The nucleotides are TGTGCCAGCAGTCCCCCCGGGGCCCGGAATGAAAAACTGTTTTTT.